Following are 25 T cell receptor beta chains from one sample sequenced in a study of T cell changes during pregnancy in multiple sclerosis. Only in-frame clones appear in the TCRdb table, and some are missing; sequencing was by immunoSEQ multiplex PCR. The table includes tens of thousands of clones, approximately 90% detected once. The sample in question was CD8+ T cells from peripheral blood mononuclear cells, obtained in the second trimester of pregnancy. The receptors originated from a female donor with multiple sclerosis, enrolled in a pregnancy study.

This chain links TRBV5-1 with TRBJ2-2, with D possibly TRBD2 on 5 matching bases. The germline CDR1 and CDR2 sequences are SGHRS and YFSETQ. Trimming pared 2 bases from V and 6 bases from J, leaving 11 bases between. The CDR3 totals 14 residues. The CDR3 DNA is TGCGCCAGCAGCTTAAATCTAGCCTCCGGGGAGCTGTTTTTT. The encoded protein is CASSLNLASGELFF. The variable domain in full, with the rest retrieved from reference TRBV5-1 and TRBJ2-2, is KAGVTQTPRYLIKTRGQQVTLSCSPISGHRSVSWYQQTPGQGLQFLFEYFSETQRNKGNFPGRFSGRQFSNSRSEMNVSTLELGDSALYLCASSLNLASGELFFGEGSRLTVL.

CDR3 in DNA: TGCGCCAGCAGCAAGAGACAGGGGGATGAAAAACTGTTTTTT. The encoded protein is CASSKRQGDEKLFF. V and J are TRBV4-1 and TRBJ1-4, with 9 bases identical to TRBD1. V gave up 5 bases and J gave up 6 bases; unmatched junction bases: 4. The CDR3 runs 14 residues. Germline V gene sequence: CDR1 MGHRA, CDR2 YSYEKL.

This chain uses TRBV13 with TRBJ1-6; TRBD1 might be the D (6 bases). The germline V and J ends were trimmed by 6 bases and 7 bases, with 16 bases remaining between them. The CDR3 loop spans 15 amino acids. The V gene's germline CDR1 is PRHDT and CDR2 FYEKMQ (reference sequence). In DNA form, the CDR3 reads TGTGCCAGCAGACCATGGACAGCGTACAATTCACCCCTCCACTTT. The encoded protein is CASRPWTAYNSPLHF.

V and J are TRBV9 and TRBJ2-5; 11 nucleotides match TRBD1. V lost 0 bases, J lost 5 bases, and 9 bases stayed unmatched. The CDR3 has 17 amino acids. Germline V gives CDR1 SGDLS, CDR2 YYNGEE. CDR3 in DNA: TGTGCCAGCAGCGTAGAAACCGGGACAGGGGGTTATGAGACCCAGTACTTC. Translating it yields CASSVETGTGGYETQYF.

The chain links TRBV28 to TRBJ1-1; 8 positions match TRBD1. This CDR3 is built from 18 residues. Germline V gives CDR1 MDHEN, CDR2 SYDVKM. Germline trimming cut 0 bases from V and 3 bases from J; bases unmatched to any gene: 12. DNA for the CDR3: TGTGCCAGCAGTTTATGGGTACAGGGGGTAGGTTTGGACACTGAAGCTTTCTTT. Translating it yields CASSLWVQGVGLDTEAFF.

In this sample, this clone turned up once. This rearrangement joins TRBV11-3 to TRBJ1-6; D uncertain. V was pared by 5 bases and J by 4 bases, with 9 bases between. This CDR3 has 14 amino acids. Germline-derived CDR1 and CDR2 are SGHNT and YENEEA. The CDR3 region has the DNA TGTGCCAGCAGCCGACTCGAATATAATTCACCCCTCCACTTT. Its translation is CASSRLEYNSPLHF.

This chain joins TRBV13 and TRBJ1-3, with D unclear. Germline loops: CDR1 PRHDT, CDR2 FYEKMQ (reference sequence). V was cut by 1 base and J by 0 bases, with 4 bases left in between. The CDR3 is made up of 14 amino acids. The CDR3 loop is CASSLDSSGNTIYF. CDR3 coding DNA: TGTGCCAGCAGCTTAGACAGCTCTGGAAACACCATATATTTT.

The chain carries TRBV6-5 and TRBJ2-5; D is possibly TRBD2 (5 bases). The CDR3 consists of 12 residues. Trimming stripped 5 bases from V and 5 bases from J, with 9 bases between. Per the germline V gene, CDR1 is MNHEY and CDR2 is SVGAGI. The CDR3 region is CASSPDYETQYF. Here the CDR3 DNA reads TGTGCCAGCAGTCCCGACTACGAGACCCAGTACTTC.

The V and J genes are TRBV28 and TRBJ2-3; 10 nucleotides align to TRBD2. The trim removed 2 bases at V and 2 bases at J, leaving 7 bases unmatched. The CDR3 contains 17 residues. Germline CDR1 reads MDHEN; CDR2 reads SYDVKM. The CDR3 reads CASSLGLSGRATDTQYF. In DNA, the CDR3 is TGTGCCAGCAGTTTAGGTTTGAGCGGGAGGGCCACAGATACGCAGTATTTT.

The genes are TRBV28 and TRBJ2-5; 7 bases are a match to TRBD1. V lost 5 bases to trimming and J lost 4 bases; unmatched junction nucleotides: 10. The CDR3 spans 15 residues. Germline V gene data show CDR1 as MDHEN and CDR2 as SYDVKM. CDR3 coding DNA: TGTGCCAGCAGTGTCCGACAGGGAATGATAGAGACCCAGTACTTC. It codes for CASSVRQGMIETQYF.

In this sample, this clone turned up once. The chain employs TRBV28 and TRBJ1-6; 8 positions match TRBD1. The V segment lost 3 bases and the J segment 10 bases; nucleotides outside the gene matches: 8. This CDR3 has 15 residues. CDR1 is MDHEN and CDR2 is SYDVKM in the germline V gene. CDR3 DNA: TGTGCCAGCAGTTTGTTGCGACAGGGGACCTCACCCCTCCACTTT. It encodes CASSLLRQGTSPLHF.

This clone came up once. The chain is built from TRBV30 and TRBJ1-4, with D uncertain. The length of the CDR3 is 14 residues. Germline values: CDR1 GTSNPN, CDR2 SVGIG (reference sequence). V lost 0 bases and J 4 bases, leaving 9 bases between the germline ends. The CDR3 DNA reads as TGTGCCTGGAGTGTTGTAGAGAGTAATGAAAAACTGTTTTTT. Residues: CAWSVVESNEKLFF. The full variable domain, completed using reference TRBV30 and TRBJ1-4, is SQTIHQWPATLVQPVGSPLSLECTVEGTSNPNLYWYRQAAGRGLQLLFYSVGIGQISSEVPQNLSASRPQDRQFILSSKKLLLSDSGFYLCAWSVVESNEKLFFGSGTQLSVL.

This chain links TRBV27 with TRBJ1-2; D remains ambiguous. CDR1 MNHEY and CDR2 SMNVEV come from the germline V gene (reference sequence). V dropped 6 bases and J dropped 4 bases, with 12 bases sitting between them. The CDR3 length is 13 residues. CDR3 nucleotides: TGTGCCAGCAGCCTTAGTCCCCTCTATGGCTACACCTTC. Translated, it gives CASSLSPLYGYTF.

This chain connects TRBV15 to TRBJ1-4, with TRBD1 matching over 11 bases. CDR3 length: 16 residues. Germline lookup yields CDR1 LNHNV and CDR2 YYDKDF (reference sequence). Germline trimming cut 3 bases from V and 9 bases from J; bases unmatched to any gene: 9. CDR3 bases: TGTGCCACCAGCAGTGAGGAAGGGACAGGGGGAAAAAAACTGTTTTTT. Translating it yields CATSSEEGTGGKKLFF.

The J gene is TRBJ2-1, the V gene TRBV7-9, with 7 bases that match TRBD2. CDR1 is SEHNR, CDR2 FQNEAQ, per germline (reference sequence). The CDR3 runs 14 residues. The junction had 5 bases not matched to a gene; V was cut back by 0 bases and J by 9 bases. The CDR3 spells CASSLANLAVEQFF. CDR3 coding DNA: TGTGCCAGCAGCTTAGCAAATCTAGCGGTTGAGCAGTTCTTC. Looking up the rest from reference TRBV7-9 and TRBJ2-1 gives the full variable domain: DTGVSQNPRHKITKRGQNVTFRCDPISEHNRLYWYRQTLGQGPEFLTYFQNEAQLEKSRLLSDRFSAERPKGSFSTLEIQRTEQGDSAMYLCASSLANLAVEQFFGPGTRLTVL.

J is TRBJ2-3 and V is TRBV28; weak D call: TRBD2 (7 bases). Trimming left V 6 bases short and J 0 bases short, with 22 bases between. The CDR3 runs to 18 residues. The V gene's germline CDR1 is MDHEN and CDR2 SYDVKM. For the CDR3, the DNA is TGTGCCAGCAGCACTAGGGGGGGGCGAGGACCTAGCACAGATACGCAGTATTTT. It is translated as CASSTRGGRGPSTDTQYF.

V gene TRBV10-3 combines with J gene TRBJ2-5; TRBD1 might be the D (6 bases). Germline V CDR1 and CDR2: ENHRY, SYGVKD. The CDR3 is 15 residues long. V was cut by 2 bases and J by 1 base, with 11 bases left in between. The CDR3 loop reads CAISEVRGAQETQYF. The DNA for the CDR3 is TGTGCCATCAGTGAGGTCAGGGGTGCCCAAGAGACCCAGTACTTC.

By share, this clone ranks as medium-sized (0.01 to 0.1%). The rearrangement uses TRBV28 and TRBJ2-2, with 7 positions matching TRBD1. Germline CDR1 MDHEN, CDR2 SYDVKM. After removal of 4 bases from V and 0 bases from J, the junction contained 11 bases not matched to a gene. The CDR3 has 18 residues. CDR3 DNA: TGTGCCAGCAGTTCAAGCGAAACCGGGACAGCGAACACCGGGGAGCTGTTTTTT. Translation: CASSSSETGTANTGELFF.

In DNA, the CDR3 is TGTGCCAGCAAGACGACAGGATACTCTGGAAACACCATATATTTT. This encodes CASKTTGYSGNTIYF. This chain links TRBV21-1 with TRBJ1-3; the table names TRBD1, a call not compared with the DNA. TRBV21-1 counts as a pseudogene. The CDR3 spans 15 residues.

The rearrangement links TRBV11-3 to TRBJ2-1; TRBD2 matches 9 bases. This CDR3 comprises 15 residues. With 4 bases clipped from V and 9 bases from J, the junction kept 10 bases outside the gene matches. CDR1 and CDR2 (germline): SGHNT, YENEEA. CDR3 region: CASSSSAGGLGEQFF. The CDR3 nucleotides are TGTGCCAGCAGCTCTTCTGCGGGGGGGCTCGGTGAGCAGTTCTTC. Using reference TRBV11-3 and TRBJ2-1 for the parts outside the CDR3, the full variable domain is EAGVVQSPRYKIIEKKQPVAFWCNPISGHNTLYWYLQNLGQGPELLIRYENEEAVDDSQLPKDRFSAERLKGVDSTLKIQPAELGDSAVYLCASSSSAGGLGEQFFGPGTRLTVL.

This chain connects TRBV27 to TRBJ2-1, with D tentatively TRBD2 (7 bases). The length of the CDR3 is 16 residues. Germline V CDR1 and CDR2: MNHEY, SMNVEV (reference sequence). Trimming took off 0 bases at V and 3 bases at J, with 12 bases between the two ends. For the CDR3, the DNA is TGTGCCAGCAGTTTATCTGGGGGGGCGGTCTACAATGAGCAGTTCTTC. Translation: CASSLSGGAVYNEQFF.

This chain connects TRBV27 to TRBJ2-1, with a possible D match to TRBD1 (5 bases). Germline lookup yields CDR1 MNHEY and CDR2 SMNVEV (reference sequence). V lost 4 bases and J lost 6, with 22 bases in between. The CDR3 runs to 17 residues. CDR3 nucleotide sequence: TGTGCCAGCAGTTCCATTCACTCGGACCTTGGGGCCAATGAGCAGTTCTTC. This translates into CASSSIHSDLGANEQFF.

The CDR3 bases are TGCGCCAGCAGCTTGAGACAGGGGAACTACGAGCAGTACTTC. Amino acid sequence: CASSLRQGNYEQYF. The chain recombines TRBV4-1 with TRBJ2-7; TRBD1 agrees at 8 bases. The CDR3 has 14 amino acids. CDR1 is MGHRA and CDR2 is YSYEKL in the germline V gene. With 5 bases clipped from V and 3 bases from J, the junction kept 6 bases outside the gene matches.

The sample holds one count of this clone. The identical CDR3 is also encoded by other nucleotide sequences in the sample. The V gene is TRBV29-1, the J gene TRBJ2-7; 11 positions agree with TRBD1. This CDR3 has 13 residues. Germline values: CDR1 SQVTM, CDR2 ANQGSEA. V was pared by 7 bases and J by 3 bases, with 5 bases of the junction left unmatched. The CDR3 bases are TGCAGCGCGGGGACAGGGGGTCTCTACGAGCAGTACTTC. Translation gives CSAGTGGLYEQYF.

The CDR3 nucleotides are TGTGCCAGCAGCTCGGACGGGCGGGAGCATGAAAAACTGTTTTTT. It encodes CASSSDGREHEKLFF. The V gene is TRBV11-2, the J gene TRBJ1-4; D is unresolved. CDR3 size: 15 residues. The V and J ends lost 4 bases and 6 bases respectively, with 15 bases between them. Germline V gives CDR1 SGHAT, CDR2 FQNNGV.